Each of the 12 T cell receptor beta chains below was sequenced from the same sample in a study of type 1 and type 2 diabetes patients. The PCR template was genomic DNA. Amplification of the beta chain CDR3 used 30 forward and 13 reverse multiplex primers. Using its own MiXCR run on the multiplex PCR reads, TCRdb lists one record per CDR3 protein. Here the sample spans fewer than 300,000 distinct CDR3 sequences, around 50% being singletons. Material for sequencing was peripheral blood mononuclear cells (PBMCs). The origin of the receptors is a man aged 18 to 29 with type 2 diabetes.

The J gene is TRBJ2-1, the V gene TRBV19, with 10 bases fitting TRBD2. V was clipped by 11 bases and J by 2 bases; unmatched bases: 12. The CDR3 consists of 16 residues. Germline V gene sequence: CDR1 LNHDA, CDR2 SQIVND (reference sequence). The chain's CDR3 is CAWRKLGTSAYNEQFF. The CDR3 DNA is TGTGCCTGGAGAAAATTAGGGACTAGCGCCTACAATGAGCAGTTCTTC. The variable domain in full, with the rest retrieved from reference TRBV19 and TRBJ2-1, is DGGITQSPKYLFRKEGQNVTLSCEQNLNHDAMYWYRQDPGQGLRLIYYSQIVNDFQKGDIAEGYSVSREKKESFPLTVTSAQKNPTAFYLCAWRKLGTSAYNEQFFGPGTRLTVL.

The chain has TRBV3-1 and TRBJ2-5; D is ambiguous. V was cut by 0 bases and J by 3 bases, with 8 bases left in between. There are 14 residues in the CDR3. Germline CDR1 and CDR2: LGHDT and YNNKEL (reference sequence). CDR3 sequence reads: CASSQDLNEETQYF. DNA of the CDR3: TGTGCCAGCAGCCAAGATTTAAACGAAGAGACCCAGTACTTC.

The V gene is TRBV7-2, the J gene TRBJ2-1; D is uncertain. The CDR3 consists of 15 residues. Germline CDR1 SGHTA, CDR2 FQGNSA. V was pared by 1 base and J by 5 bases, with 12 bases between. In DNA form, the CDR3 reads TGTGCCAGCAGCTTAGGTGCTAGTCCCCACAATGAGCAGTTCTTC. It yields the protein CASSLGASPHNEQFF.

The chain recombines TRBV20-1 with TRBJ2-7; 8 nucleotides match TRBD1. Per the germline V gene, CDR1 is DFQATT and CDR2 is SNEGSKA (reference sequence). CDR3 length equals 14 residues. V shed 6 bases, J shed 3 bases, and the junction held 10 bases outside the gene matches. CDR3 bases: TGCAGTGCGTTGACCGGGACAGGTTTCTACGAGCAGTACTTC. Its translation: CSALTGTGFYEQYF.

Note on this clonotype: At one end the junction does not follow the germline gene, possibly because of a read error. The chain is built from TRBV7-3 and TRBJ2-1; 14 positions match TRBD2. The CDR3 has 15 amino acids. Germline CDR1 is SGHTA and CDR2 is FQGTGA. CDR3 sequence reads: CVSSMGLAGDNEQFF. The CDR3 coding sequence is TGTGTCAGCAGCATGGGACTAGCGGGGGACAATGAGCAGTTCTTC.

The chain joins TRBV6-5 to TRBJ1-2; D gene ambiguous. CDR1 and CDR2 from the germline V gene are MNHEY and SVGAGI. This CDR3 spans 14 amino acids. The ends were cut back, 0 bases at V and 8 bases at J, with 13 bases in the middle. In nucleotides, the CDR3 is TGTGCCAGCAGTTACTCCCCCCCTGAGGAGGGCTACACCTTC. It yields the protein CASSYSPPEEGYTF.

Comments on this clonotype: Likely a read error: the CDR3 ends without its conserved phenylalanine or tryptophan. The rearrangement uses TRBV6-6 and TRBJ1-6; D is unclear. V was pared by 7 bases and J by 9 bases, with 10 bases between. Per the germline V gene, CDR1 is MNHNY and CDR2 is SVGAGI (reference sequence). The CDR3 runs 12 residues. Here the CDR3 reads CASNNPGSPLHL. CDR3 coding DNA: TGTGCCAGCAATAATCCGGGTTCACCCCTCCACCTT.

This clonotype has a count of ten or more. V is TRBV2 and J is TRBJ1-1; no clear D. CDR1 is SNHLY and CDR2 is FYNNEI in the germline V gene. This CDR3 comprises 14 residues. The V gene lost 6 bases and the J gene lost 1 base, with 12 bases spanning the gap. The CDR3 here is CASRIGSWNTEAFF. The CDR3 DNA reads TGTGCCAGCAGGATCGGATCCTGGAACACTGAAGCTTTCTTT.

J is TRBJ1-1 and V is TRBV27, with no clear D. Trimming pared 6 bases from V and 1 base from J, leaving 6 bases between. This CDR3 has 12 amino acids. CDR1 MNHEY and CDR2 SMNVEV come from the germline V gene (reference sequence). The CDR3 sequence is CASSSANTEAFF. In nucleotides, the CDR3 is TGTGCCAGCAGCTCAGCGAACACTGAAGCTTTCTTT.

The chain links TRBV14 to TRBJ2-7; 8 bases map to TRBD1. This CDR3 contains 17 residues. V shed 4 bases and J 3 bases; nucleotides not matched to a gene: 14. Germline V gene data show CDR1 as SGHDN and CDR2 as FVKESK. CDR3 coding DNA: TGTGCCAGCAGCCTAGATCTCGAGACAGGGGTTTTCTACGAGCAGTACTTC. Amino acids: CASSLDLETGVFYEQYF.

V and J are TRBV5-6 and TRBJ1-2; TRBD1 aligns across 12 bases. This CDR3 spans 16 amino acids. Trimming took 4 bases from V and 3 from J; bases not matched to a gene: 7. CDR1 is SGHDT and CDR2 is YYEEEE in the germline V gene. CDR3 region: CASSPGQGAIYYGYTF. In DNA form, the CDR3 reads TGTGCCAGCAGCCCGGGACAGGGGGCGATTTACTATGGCTACACCTTC. Based on the CDR3 plus reference TRBV5-6 and TRBJ1-2, the full variable domain is DAGVTQSPTHLIKTRGQQVTLRCSPKSGHDTVSWYQQALGQGPQFIFQYYEEEERQRGNFPDRFSGHQFPNYSSELNVNALLLGDSALYLCASSPGQGAIYYGYTFGSGTRLTVV.

The chain has TRBV27 and TRBJ1-1; 10 positions match TRBD1. V lost 4 bases and J lost 6; bases outside the gene matches: 8. Germline V lookup: CDR1 MNHEY, CDR2 SMNVEV (reference sequence). This CDR3 region has 15 residues. The CDR3 sequence: CASSSDRGLGAEAFF. Written as DNA, the CDR3 is TGTGCCAGCAGTTCTGACAGGGGGCTAGGGGCTGAAGCTTTCTTT.